This T cell receptor (beta chain) was identified during a study of long-term antiretroviral therapy in people with HIV. Every donor contributed at least one pre-ART and at least two post-ART PBMC samples. Runs used v3.0 of the immunoSEQ assay and were done at survey level. Libraries were prepared by immunoSEQ multiplex PCR; TCRdb keeps only in-frame clonotypes and omits some of them. The sample yields some 25,000 clones, roughly four fifths seen once. Per the germline V gene, CDR1 is MGHRA and CDR2 is YSYEKL. Trimming shortened V by 3 bases and J by 5 bases, and 10 bases separated the two germline ends. The CDR3 is 13 amino acids.

The rearrangement uses TRBV4-1 and TRBJ1-1, with D tentatively TRBD1 (5 bases). This sample comprised unsorted PBMCs, obtained 0.7 years before starting antiretroviral therapy. The clonotype was recovered from a man aged 25-40 years with HIV. The CDR3 nucleotides read TGCGCCAGCAGCCAGGGGGAGTGGACTGAAGCTTTCTTT. It codes for CASSQGEWTEAFF.